This passage covers 8 T cell receptor beta chains from one sample sequenced in a study of blood T cell repertoires in COVID-19. This table comes from immunoSEQ multiplex PCR, and its TCRdb copy is limited to in-frame clones, with some not included. The repertoire holds about 110,000 clones, with 88% as singletons. Material: peripheral blood. Receptor source: a human donor in a cohort sampled during active COVID-19.

This sequence joins TRBV5-5 and TRBJ2-3; D may be TRBD2 (6 bases). Trimming shortened V by 4 bases and J by 2 bases, and 23 bases separated the two germline ends. Germline CDR1 reads SGHKS; CDR2 reads YYEKEE (reference sequence). This CDR3 has 18 amino acids. The CDR3 protein is CASSPGGRGGSFTDTQYF. The CDR3 DNA sequence: TGTGCCAGCAGCCCAGGTGGGCGGGGCGGATCCTTCACAGATACGCAGTATTTT.

This clone was found once. The V and J genes are TRBV9 and TRBJ1-3; the D gene is possibly TRBD1 (6 bases). CDR3 length: 16 residues. V lost 4 bases and J lost 0, with 14 bases in between. From germline, CDR1 is SGDLS and CDR2 YYNGEE. CDR3 loop: CASSLAGEYSGNTIYF. CDR3 in DNA: TGTGCCAGCAGCCTCGCAGGGGAGTACTCTGGAAACACCATATATTTT.

This chain joins TRBV10-3 and TRBJ2-1; possible D gene TRBD1, 5 bases. In germline, CDR1 is ENHRY, CDR2 SYGVKD. V was trimmed by 4 bases and J by 2 bases, leaving 9 bases between them. This CDR3 is built from 14 residues. The CDR3 DNA follows: TGTGCCATCAGTGCAGGGTCCCCCTACAATGAGCAGTTCTTC. It encodes CAISAGSPYNEQFF.

The chain employs TRBV9 and TRBJ2-3, with D perhaps TRBD1 (6 bases). The CDR3 length is 16 residues. Trimming cost V 0 bases and J 4 bases, with 15 bases left between them. CDR1 and CDR2 from the germline V gene are SGDLS and YYNGEE. The CDR3 sequence: CASSVESGKGADTQYF. The CDR3 nucleotides are TGTGCCAGCAGCGTAGAATCAGGGAAGGGGGCAGATACGCAGTATTTT.

This clone is a singleton in its sample. This rearrangement joins TRBV7-8 to TRBJ1-3; tentatively, D is TRBD1 (6 bases). V was shortened by 1 base and J by 2 bases, with 9 bases between the two germline ends. Germline CDR1 SGHVS, CDR2 FQNEAQ. CDR3 length equals 15 residues. The chain's CDR3 is CASSLVWGPGNTIYF. For the CDR3, the DNA is TGTGCCAGCAGCTTAGTGTGGGGGCCTGGAAACACCATATATTTT.

V and J are TRBV18 and TRBJ2-1, with 8 nucleotides matching TRBD2. V was clipped by 5 bases and J by 7 bases; unmatched bases: 7. Germline values: CDR1 KGHSH, CDR2 LQKENI. This CDR3 spans 14 amino acids. CDR3 coding DNA: TGTGCCAGCTCATCCACCGCGGGAGGTAATGAGCAGTTCTTC. Protein: CASSSTAGGNEQFF.

The V call is TRBV29-1, the J call TRBJ1-2; tentative D call: TRBD1 (6 bases). V dropped 3 bases and J dropped 3 bases, with 8 bases sitting between them. Looked up from germline, CDR1 is SQVTM and CDR2 is ANQGSEA. This CDR3 is built from 12 residues. CDR3 DNA sequence: TGCAGCGTTGACGCAGGGGACTATGGCTACACCTTC. Protein: CSVDAGDYGYTF.

The chain has TRBV6-6 and TRBJ1-5; 9 nucleotides agree with TRBD1. This CDR3 comprises 15 residues. Trimming at V came to 6 bases and at J to 6 bases, leaving 9 bases not matched to a gene. Germline V gene data show CDR1 as MNHNY and CDR2 as SVGAGI (reference sequence). The CDR3 reads CASRRQGEVGQPQHF. The CDR3 nucleotides are TGTGCCAGCAGGAGACAGGGGGAGGTGGGTCAGCCCCAGCATTTT.